This is a list of T cell receptor beta chains from one sample in a study of CD8 T cells in Susac syndrome. MiXCR was run by TCRdb on the immunoSEQ multiplex PCR reads, yielding one entry per CDR3 protein. This sample has about 71,000 distinct CDR3 sequences, with over 90% found just once. The specimen sequenced was CD4+ T cells from PBMCs. The receptors derive from a human donor with multiple sclerosis. Each CDR3 is given with its conserved first and last residue. The D gene is left open where the match is weak. Not all rows give a size; the values are once, few, many and, for expanded clones, a class.

-	TRBV4-1	TRBJ2-7	-	CASQLGGSGDSEQYF	TGCGCCAGCCAGCTGGGGGGTTCAGGCGATAGCGAGCAGTACTTC
-	TRBV2	TRBJ2-2	-	CASDKQGHTGELFF	TGTGCCAGCGACAAACAGGGACACACCGGGGAGCTGTTTTTT
-	TRBV23-1	TRBJ1-4	TRBD1	CASSRGEDRGRKLFF	TGCGCCAGCAGCCGGGGGGAGGACAGGGGGAGAAAACTGTTTTTT
once	TRBV29-1	TRBJ2-2	TRBD1	CSAGQGTNTGELFF	TGCAGCGCAGGACAGGGTACGAACACCGGGGAGCTGTTTTTT
-	TRBV28	TRBJ2-3	-	CASSPSGADQDTQYF	TGTGCCAGCAGTCCCTCGGGGGCCGATCAAGATACGCAGTATTTT
-	TRBV4-2	TRBJ1-2	-	CASSHGRVKSNYGYTF	TGTGCCAGCAGCCATGGCAGGGTGAAGAGTAACTATGGCTACACCTTC
-	TRBV3-1	TRBJ2-2	-	CASSQRYTGELFF	TGTGCCAGCAGCCAGAGATACACCGGGGAGCTGTTTTTT
-	TRBV7-2	TRBJ1-2	-	CASSLTNYGYTF	TGTGCCAGCAGCTTAACCAACTATGGCTACACCTTC
-	TRBV20-1	TRBJ1-6	TRBD1	CSARDLQGAEGPLHF	TGCAGTGCTAGAGATCTACAGGGGGCGGAGGGACCCCTCCACTTT
-	TRBV2	TRBJ1-2	-	CASETGYLNYGYTF	TGTGCCAGCGAGACAGGATACCTTAACTATGGCTACACCTTC
-	TRBV25-1	TRBJ2-1	TRBD1	CASSEYGGTGAYNEQFF	TGTGCCAGCAGTGAATACGGTGGGACAGGAGCCTACAATGAGCAGTTCTTC
-	TRBV28	TRBJ2-1	-	CASSPGRWGSYNEQFF	TGTGCCAGCAGTCCGGGCCGCTGGGGGTCCTACAATGAGCAGTTCTTC
once	TRBV28	TRBJ2-7	-	CASSLARAGSYEQYF	TGTGCCAGCAGTTTAGCCAGGGCAGGTTCCTACGAGCAGTACTTC
-	TRBV20-1	TRBJ2-7	-	CSAAGQEFSYEQYF	TGCAGTGCAGCGGGACAGGAGTTCTCCTACGAGCAGTACTTC
-	TRBV24-1	TRBJ2-1	TRBD2	CATSDPGLAGDEQFF	TGTGCCACCAGTGATCCGGGACTAGCGGGTGATGAGCAGTTCTTC
-	TRBV4-3	TRBJ1-2	-	CASSQDLGSRYGYTF	TGCGCCAGCAGCCAAGATCTCGGGAGCCGCTATGGCTACACCTTC
-	TRBV30	TRBJ2-5	-	CAWSASGRGTQYF	TGTGCCTGGAGTGCCTCGGGGCGCGGGACCCAGTACTTC
-	TRBV7-2	TRBJ1-1	TRBD1	CASSPAGTGGQSAFF	TGTGCCAGCAGCCCCGCCGGGACAGGGGGCCAGTCAGCTTTCTTT
-	TRBV20-1	TRBJ1-3	-	CSARPFTSGNTIYF	TGCAGTGCAAGGCCCTTTACCTCGGGAAACACCATATATTTT
few	TRBV19	TRBJ1-1	TRBD1	CASRQGLNTEAFF	TGTGCCAGCCGACAGGGGCTGAACACTGAAGCTTTCTTT
-	TRBV28	TRBJ2-3	-	CASSSGVSDTQYF	TGTGCCAGCAGTTCGGGGGTTTCAGATACGCAGTATTTT
once	TRBV3-1	TRBJ2-5	-	CASRSRETQYF	TGTGCCAGCAGGTCAAGAGAGACCCAGTACTTC
-	TRBV7-2	TRBJ2-1	-	CASADGSDNEQFF	TGTGCCAGCGCCGACGGGTCCGACAATGAGCAGTTCTTC
-	TRBV3-1	TRBJ2-1	-	CASSQTYGSRGNEQFF	TGTGCCAGCAGCCAAACCTACGGGTCTCGAGGCAATGAGCAGTTCTTC
-	TRBV5-1	TRBJ1-2	TRBD1	CASSVRQGPSYGYTF	TGCGCCAGCAGCGTACGACAGGGGCCCAGCTATGGCTACACCTTC
few	TRBV5-1	TRBJ2-3	-	CASSFSSTDTQYF	TGCGCCAGCAGCTTTTCTAGCACAGATACGCAGTATTTT
-	TRBV5-4	TRBJ1-5	TRBD1	CASSWDRATSTQHF	TGTGCCAGCAGCTGGGACAGGGCAACCTCGACCCAGCATTTT
-	TRBV12-3/TRBV12-4	TRBJ1-6	TRBD1	CASSSHAGTVNSPLHF	TGTGCCAGCAGTTCACACGCCGGGACAGTAAATTCACCCCTCCACTTT
-	TRBV12-3/TRBV12-4	TRBJ2-2	TRBD1	CASPRTGQETGELFF	TGTGCCAGCCCCAGGACAGGGCAGGAGACCGGGGAGCTGTTTTTT
-	TRBV12-3/TRBV12-4	TRBJ2-7	TRBD2	CASSSRTGTSGEQYF	TGTGCCAGCAGTTCCCGGACAGGGACTAGCGGTGAGCAGTACTTC
-	TRBV6-5	TRBJ1-3	TRBD1	CACQGAAGNTIYF	TGTGCCTGCCAGGGGGCGGCTGGAAACACCATATATTTT
-	TRBV4-2	TRBJ1-5	-	CASSQIRQGDQPQHF	TGTGCCAGCAGCCAAATAAGGCAGGGTGATCAGCCCCAGCATTTT
once	TRBV20-1	TRBJ1-1	TRBD1	CSAAGQRITDTEAFF	TGCAGTGCCGCGGGACAGCGGATAACGGACACTGAAGCTTTCTTT
-	TRBV16	TRBJ2-7	TRBD1	CASSQRRTGGYEQYF	TGTGCCAGCAGCCAGCGACGGACAGGGGGCTACGAGCAGTACTTC
-	TRBV29-1	TRBJ1-4	TRBD1	CSAGQGPSNEKLFF	TGCAGCGCCGGACAGGGACCGAGTAATGAAAAACTGTTTTTT
-	TRBV28	TRBJ1-5	-	CASSGDQGRNQPQHF	TGTGCCAGCAGTGGGGACCAGGGGCGGAACCAGCCCCAGCATTTT
-	TRBV29-1	TRBJ2-7	-	CSVGTLGGGYEQYF	TGCAGCGTTGGCACACTTGGTGGAGGCTACGAGCAGTACTTC
-	TRBV24-1	TRBJ2-7	-	CATSDVYEQYF	TGTGCCACCAGTGACGTTTACGAGCAGTACTTC
once	TRBV2	TRBJ1-6	-	CASSPEGAPPLHF	TGTGCCAGCAGTCCGGAAGGTGCTCCACCCCTCCACTTT
-	TRBV6-2/TRBV6-3	TRBJ1-2	TRBD1	CASNGQGYGYTF	TGTGCCAGCAACGGACAGGGCTATGGCTACACCTTC
-	TRBV4-3	TRBJ2-1	TRBD2	CASSRGTSGYNEQFF	TGCGCCAGCAGCCGAGGGACTAGCGGATACAATGAGCAGTTCTTC
-	TRBV18	TRBJ1-4	-	CASSPQGLELFF	TGTGCCAGCTCACCGCAGGGTTTGGAACTGTTTTTT
-	TRBV30	TRBJ2-3	TRBD2	CAWTLPSGGAEAQYF	TGTGCCTGGACGCTTCCTAGCGGGGGGGCTGAGGCGCAGTATTTT